The 16 T cell receptor beta chains below were found in one sample sequenced in a study. TCRdb reprocessed the 5' RACE reads via MiXCR and lists one record per CDR3 protein. The sample has tens of thousands of distinct CDR3 sequences, roughly 28% seen once. The sorted Tregs were CD4+CD25+CD127-/low cells. The material sequenced was tumor-infiltrating Tregs sorted from the breast tumor. These receptors were taken from a female donor with breast cancer.

This chain uses TRBV5-6 with TRBJ1-1; D is unresolved. The CDR3 loop spans 16 amino acids. V lost 0 bases to trimming and J lost 7 bases, with 19 bases between them. The germline gives CDR1 SGHDT, CDR2 YYEEEE. For the CDR3, the DNA is TGTGCCAGCAGCTTGGGTTATGTTAGGCAGCGAAATGAAGCTTTCTTT. It encodes CASSLGYVRQRNEAFF.

The CDR3 here is CASSPGIREGADTQYF. The CDR3 coding sequence is TGTGCCAGCAGCCCGGGGATACGGGAGGGGGCAGATACGCAGTATTTT. The chain links TRBV7-2 to TRBJ2-3; 8 bases are a match to TRBD2. Germline V CDR1 and CDR2: SGHTA, FQGNSA. J lost 4 bases, V lost 5 bases, and 11 bases had no gene match. The CDR3 sequence is 16 residues long.

In nucleotides, the CDR3 is TGTGCCAGCAGCCAAGCCTTAGAGCAGTACTTC. It specifies CASSQALEQYF. V and J are TRBV4-2 and TRBJ2-7; no firm D call. The CDR3 spans 11 residues. Trimming removed 1 base at V and 7 bases at J, with 5 bases between. Germline V CDR1 and CDR2: LGHNA, YNFKEQ.

This clonotype was picked up many times. This chain connects TRBV7-2 to TRBJ2-1, with D perhaps matching TRBD2 (5 bases). This CDR3 has 11 residues. The germline gives CDR1 SGHTA, CDR2 FQGNSA. V dropped 1 base and J dropped 11 bases, with 6 bases sitting between them. CDR3 sequence: CASSLGGKQFF. The CDR3 DNA reads as TGTGCCAGCAGCTTAGGAGGGAAGCAGTTCTTC.

The rearrangement links TRBV11-2 to TRBJ2-3, with TRBD1 matching 7 bases. The CDR3 runs 17 residues. V shed 1 base, J shed 1 base, and the junction held 8 bases outside the gene matches. Germline-derived CDR1 and CDR2 are SGHAT and FQNNGV. For the CDR3, the DNA is TGTGCCAGCAGCTTAGTGCCGACAGGGATGGGCACAGATACGCAGTATTTT. Translating it yields CASSLVPTGMGTDTQYF.

The chain couples TRBV5-6 to TRBJ2-5; D is uncertain. Trimming left V 0 bases short and J 4 bases short, with 7 bases between. The CDR3 has 13 residues. Germline V lookup: CDR1 SGHDT, CDR2 YYEEEE. CDR3 sequence reads: CASSLAIGETQYF. For the CDR3, the DNA is TGTGCCAGCAGCTTGGCAATTGGAGAGACCCAGTACTTC. The full variable domain, in which reference TRBV5-6 and TRBJ2-5 provide the parts outside the CDR3, is DAGVTQSPTHLIKTRGQQVTLRCSPKSGHDTVSWYQQALGQGPQFIFQYYEEEERQRGNFPDRFSGHQFPNYSSELNVNALLLGDSALYLCASSLAIGETQYFGPGTRLLVL.

Only a few counts were recorded for this clonotype. This rearrangement joins TRBV7-2 to TRBJ2-7, with 8 bases fitting TRBD2. The germline CDR1 and CDR2 sequences are SGHTA and FQGNSA. The ends lost 6 bases at V and 2 bases at J; junction bases unmatched: 3. The CDR3 covers 13 residues. The CDR3 DNA reads TGTGCCAGCAGTCGGACTAGCACCTACGAGCAGTACTTC. Protein product: CASSRTSTYEQYF.

This clonotype was recorded a few times. This chain joins TRBV29-1 and TRBJ2-5; D might be TRBD2 (6 bases). This CDR3 contains 11 residues. V shed 6 bases and J shed 3 bases, with 8 bases lying between them. Germline V gives CDR1 SQVTM, CDR2 ANQGSEA. The DNA for the CDR3 is TGCAGCGTGAGGAGGGAAGAGACCCAGTACTTC. This translates into CSVRREETQYF.

This chain links TRBV25-1 with TRBJ2-2, with TRBD2 as a possible D gene (7 bases). The germline gives CDR1 MGHDK, CDR2 SYGVNS. The CDR3 has 15 amino acids. V was pared by 3 bases and J by 6 bases, with 14 bases between. The CDR3 DNA reads TGTGCCAGCAGTGATATCGAGGGGGGGTCCGGGGAGCTGTTTTTT. Its translation is CASSDIEGGSGELFF.

This clonotype turned up a few times. J is TRBJ1-1 and V is TRBV7-9, with unresolved D. Germline CDR1 is SEHNR and CDR2 is FQNEAQ (reference sequence). The CDR3 runs 13 residues. V lost 5 bases, J lost 0 bases, and 7 bases lay in between. For the CDR3, the DNA is TGTGCCAGCAGCCTAGAAATGAACACTGAAGCTTTCTTT. Protein sequence: CASSLEMNTEAFF.

This chain connects TRBV7-3 to TRBJ2-1; 15 bases fit TRBD2. Losses at the gene ends were 0 bases for V and 4 bases for J; bases not matched to a gene: 1. CDR1 is SGHTA and CDR2 is FQGTGA in the germline V gene. The CDR3 is 17 amino acids. The CDR3 loop is CASSLTGTSGGYNEQFF. CDR3 nucleotides: TGTGCCAGCAGCTTAACCGGGACTAGCGGGGGGTACAATGAGCAGTTCTTC.

This clonotype came up many times. V gene TRBV6-1 combines with J gene TRBJ2-7; D unresolved. Germline assignment: CDR1 MNHNS and CDR2 SASEGT. This CDR3 is 17 amino acids long. Trimming stripped 7 bases from V and 1 base from J, with 23 bases between. CDR3 in DNA: TGTGCCAGCACTTGGTCTTTTTCTCGTTCAGAATCCTACGAGCAGTACTTC. Its protein is CASTWSFSRSESYEQYF.

There are a few counts of this clonotype. The chain uses TRBV12-3 or TRBV12-4 and TRBJ2-1; TRBD1 matches at 10 bases. This CDR3 spans 13 amino acids. V shed 7 bases and J 13 bases; nucleotides not matched to a gene: 10. In DNA form, the CDR3 reads TGTGCCAGCACCTTCCGGGACAGGGGAAATCAGTTCTTC. Translated, it gives CASTFRDRGNQFF.

This clonotype occurred a few times. The chain has TRBV5-1 and TRBJ2-5; no reliable D call. The CDR3 spans 16 residues. CDR1 SGHRS and CDR2 YFSETQ come from the germline V gene. With 0 bases removed from V and 2 bases from J, the gap between germline ends came to 14 bases. The CDR3 here is CASSLAVELGQETQYF. The DNA of the CDR3 is TGCGCCAGCAGCTTGGCCGTTGAGTTAGGACAAGAGACCCAGTACTTC. The variable domain in full, with the rest retrieved from reference TRBV5-1 and TRBJ2-5, is KAGVTQTPRYLIKTRGQQVTLSCSPISGHRSVSWYQQTPGQGLQFLFEYFSETQRNKGNFPGRFSGRQFSNSRSEMNVSTLELGDSALYLCASSLAVELGQETQYFGPGTRLLVL.

The rearrangement joins TRBV7-2 to TRBJ2-7; 9 bases fit TRBD2. Trimming at V came to 3 bases and at J to 4 bases, leaving 10 bases not matched to a gene. There are 16 residues in the CDR3. Germline V gene sequence: CDR1 SGHTA, CDR2 FQGNSA. CDR3: CASSFGGLREGYEQYF. CDR3 nucleotide sequence: TGTGCCAGCAGCTTTGGGGGATTGCGGGAGGGTTACGAGCAGTACTTC.

Comment on this clonotype: This sequence may be a read error, since a much larger clone differs from it by one base. The CDR3 DNA reads as TGTGCCAACAGCCGGCCTTCCGGAAGCGGATCCTACGAGCAGTACTTC. Its protein is CANSRPSGSGSYEQYF. V gene TRBV7-2 combines with J gene TRBJ2-7, with D possibly TRBD2 on 5 matching bases. The CDR3 length is 16 residues. CDR1 is SGHTA and CDR2 is FQGNSA in the germline V gene.